This entry concerns a single T cell receptor (beta chain). Authors' data handling: Estimation of nucleated cell counts relied on the amplification of reference gene primers. The repertoire was sequenced with immunoSEQ multiplex PCR; TCRdb's copy has only in-frame clones and lacks some. Clone size and V and J calls were adopted from that table, with D and trimming inferred from the DNA. The table records about 190,000 clones, approximately 80% of them present only once. These data come from a study of blood T cell repertoires in COVID-19. Study-level background: The United States, Italy and Spain provided the acute and convalescent COVID-19 samples. Sources were T cells, B-cell-depleted T cells, or PBMCs; the material itself was cDNA or gDNA.

V lost 5 bases to trimming and J lost 2 bases, with 14 bases between them. CDR3 length: 15 residues. The germline V gene encodes CDR1 MNHEY and CDR2 SMNVEV (reference sequence). Sample: peripheral blood. The receptor comes from a human donor in a cohort sampled during active COVID-19. The J gene is TRBJ2-3, the V gene TRBV27; D call uncertain. CDR3 region: CASSKWQAPTDTQYF. For the CDR3, the DNA is TGTGCCAGCAGTAAATGGCAGGCCCCCACAGATACGCAGTATTTT.